The 9 T cell receptor beta chains given below trace back to one sample, sequenced in a study of blood T cell repertoires in COVID-19. TCRdb keeps only in-frame clones here, not all; method: immunoSEQ multiplex PCR. The repertoire holds about 110,000 clones, with around three quarters as singletons. Sequencing used peripheral blood. Receptors originate from a human donor in a cohort sampled during active or convalescent COVID-19.

This chain uses TRBV5-6 with TRBJ2-7; 11 bases match TRBD2. CDR1 is SGHDT, CDR2 YYEEEE, per germline. Trimming at V came to 3 bases and at J to 6 bases, leaving 8 bases not matched to a gene. This CDR3 has 15 amino acids. The CDR3 loop is CASSSNPLAGGEQYF. CDR3 DNA: TGTGCCAGCAGCTCCAACCCGCTAGCGGGAGGCGAGCAGTACTTC.

This rearrangement joins TRBV3-1 (or the pseudogene TRBV3-2) to TRBJ1-2; the D gene is possibly TRBD1 (6 bases). In germline, CDR1 is LGHDT, CDR2 YNNKEL (reference sequence). Trimming shortened V by 1 base and J by 2 bases, and 11 bases separated the two germline ends. There are 15 residues in the CDR3. CDR3 coding DNA: TGTGCCAGCAGCCAAGGGTGGCAGGGGAACTATGGCTACACCTTC. Protein sequence: CASSQGWQGNYGYTF.

V gene TRBV19 combines with J gene TRBJ2-6, with D hard to call. The germline V and J ends were trimmed by 2 bases and 1 base, with 6 bases remaining between them. Looked up from germline, CDR1 is LNHDA and CDR2 is SQIVND (reference sequence). The CDR3 is 15 amino acids. The CDR3 DNA follows: TGTGCCAGTAGTATAATGCAGTCTGGGGCCAACGTCCTGACTTTC. It codes for CASSIMQSGANVLTF.

The J gene is TRBJ2-1, the V gene TRBV4-2; 7 positions agree with TRBD2. Germline V CDR1 and CDR2: LGHNA, YNFKEQ. CDR3 size: 17 residues. Trimming took 0 bases from V and 2 from J; bases not matched to a gene: 7. Written as DNA, the CDR3 is TGTGCCAGCAGCCAAGATCCTGCTAGCGGAACCTACAATGAGCAGTTCTTC. Protein: CASSQDPASGTYNEQFF.

The chain recombines TRBV4-1 with TRBJ2-7, with TRBD2 as a possible D gene (6 bases). The V end was cut by 1 base, the J end by 0 bases, with 22 bases between. The CDR3 spans 19 residues. CDR1 and CDR2 (germline): MGHRA, YSYEKL. The chain's CDR3 is CASSQGPPLATHSSYEQYF. The CDR3 region has the DNA TGCGCCAGCAGCCAAGGCCCCCCGCTAGCGACACACAGCTCCTACGAGCAGTACTTC.

V gene TRBV29-1 combines with J gene TRBJ1-1; no clear D. CDR1 is SQVTM, CDR2 ANQGSEA, per germline. The CDR3 runs to 13 residues. Deletions cut 6 bases from V and 5 bases from J, with 16 bases between. This CDR3 reads CSVAPAAGTEAFF. CDR3 bases: TGCAGCGTCGCCCCGGCGGCCGGGACTGAAGCTTTCTTT.

V is TRBV29-1 and J is TRBJ2-7; D remains ambiguous. Germline values: CDR1 SQVTM, CDR2 ANQGSEA. The CDR3 sequence is 11 residues long. Deletions cut 3 bases from V and 3 bases from J, with 6 bases between. In nucleotides, the CDR3 is TGCAGCGTTGAGGGCCTCTACGAGCAGTACTTC. Its protein is CSVEGLYEQYF.

This clone turned up a few times. This rearrangement joins TRBV19 to TRBJ1-1, with 7 nucleotides matching TRBD1. V shed 7 bases and J 1 base; nucleotides not matched to a gene: 6. Germline lookup yields CDR1 LNHDA and CDR2 SQIVND (reference sequence). The CDR3 runs 14 residues. CDR3 residues: CASTSRTGNTEAFF. CDR3 nucleotide sequence: TGTGCCAGTACCTCCCGGACAGGGAACACTGAAGCTTTCTTT.

The gene calls are TRBV7-2 and TRBJ1-2; TRBD1 matches 8 bases. Germline CDR1 SGHTA, CDR2 FQGNSA. The CDR3 is 15 amino acids. Losses at the gene ends were 5 bases for V and 4 bases for J; bases not matched to a gene: 9. CDR3 protein: CASSPLRGRSYGYTF. CDR3 DNA sequence: TGTGCCAGCAGCCCCCTCAGGGGGCGAAGCTATGGCTACACCTTC.